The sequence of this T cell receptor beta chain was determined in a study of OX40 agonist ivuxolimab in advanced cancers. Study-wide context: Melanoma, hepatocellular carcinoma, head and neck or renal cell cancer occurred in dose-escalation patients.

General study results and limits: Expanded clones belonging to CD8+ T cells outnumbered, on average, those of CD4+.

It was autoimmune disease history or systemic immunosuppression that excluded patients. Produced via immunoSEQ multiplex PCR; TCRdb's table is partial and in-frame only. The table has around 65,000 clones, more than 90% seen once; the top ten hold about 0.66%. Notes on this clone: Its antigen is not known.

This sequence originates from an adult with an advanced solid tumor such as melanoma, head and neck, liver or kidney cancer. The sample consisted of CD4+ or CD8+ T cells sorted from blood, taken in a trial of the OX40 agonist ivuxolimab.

CDR3 bases: TGTGCCAGCAGCTTAGGGGGGCTAGCGGGCTCCTACGAGCAGTACTTC. Its translation: CASSLGGLAGSYEQYF. J is TRBJ2-7 and V is TRBV7-2; 8 nucleotides match TRBD2. Germline values: CDR1 SGHTA, CDR2 FQGNSA. The CDR3 extends over 16 amino acids. Losses at the gene ends were 1 base for V and 0 bases for J; bases not matched to a gene: 5.